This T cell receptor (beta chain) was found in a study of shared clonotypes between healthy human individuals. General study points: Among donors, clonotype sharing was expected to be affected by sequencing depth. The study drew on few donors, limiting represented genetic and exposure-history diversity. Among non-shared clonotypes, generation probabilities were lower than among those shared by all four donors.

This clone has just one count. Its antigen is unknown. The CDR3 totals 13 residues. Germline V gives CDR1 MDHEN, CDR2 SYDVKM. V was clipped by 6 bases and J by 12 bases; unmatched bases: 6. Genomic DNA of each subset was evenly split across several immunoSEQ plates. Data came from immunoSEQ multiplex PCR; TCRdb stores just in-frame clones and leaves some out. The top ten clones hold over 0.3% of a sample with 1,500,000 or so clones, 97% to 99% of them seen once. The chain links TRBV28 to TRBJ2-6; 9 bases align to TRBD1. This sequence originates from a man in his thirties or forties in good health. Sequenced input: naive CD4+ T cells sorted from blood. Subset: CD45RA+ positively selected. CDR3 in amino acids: CASSSGTGSVLTF. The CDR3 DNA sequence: TGTGCCAGCAGCTCCGGGACAGGGAGCGTCCTGACTTTC. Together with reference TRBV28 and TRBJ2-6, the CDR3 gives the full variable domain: DVKVTQSSRYLVKRTGEKVFLECVQDMDHENMFWYRQDPGLGLRLIYFSYDVKMKEKGDIPEGYSVSREKKERFSLILESASTNQTSMYLCASSSGTGSVLTFGAGSRLTVL.